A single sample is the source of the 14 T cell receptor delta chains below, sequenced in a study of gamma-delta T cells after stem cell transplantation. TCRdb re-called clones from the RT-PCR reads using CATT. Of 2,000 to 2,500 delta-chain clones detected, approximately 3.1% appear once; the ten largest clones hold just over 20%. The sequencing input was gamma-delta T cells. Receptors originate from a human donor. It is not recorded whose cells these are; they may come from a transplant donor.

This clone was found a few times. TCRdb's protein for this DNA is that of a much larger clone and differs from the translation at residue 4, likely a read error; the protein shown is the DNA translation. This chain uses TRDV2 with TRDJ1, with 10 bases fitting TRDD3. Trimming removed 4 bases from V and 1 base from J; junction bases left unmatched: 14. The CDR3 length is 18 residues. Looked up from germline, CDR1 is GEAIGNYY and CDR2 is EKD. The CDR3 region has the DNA TGTGCCTGTGAAACCCTCCACCGTACTGGGGGATCCACCGATAAACTCATCTTT. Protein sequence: CACETLHRTGGSTDKLIF.

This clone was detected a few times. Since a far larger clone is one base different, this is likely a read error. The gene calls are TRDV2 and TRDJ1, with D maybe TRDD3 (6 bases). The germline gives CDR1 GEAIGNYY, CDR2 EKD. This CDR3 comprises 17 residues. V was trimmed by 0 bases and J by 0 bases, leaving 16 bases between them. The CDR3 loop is CACDTLLGPPNTDKLIF. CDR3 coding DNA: TGTGCCTGTGACACCCTACTGGGTCCTCCCAACACCGATAAACTCATCTTT.

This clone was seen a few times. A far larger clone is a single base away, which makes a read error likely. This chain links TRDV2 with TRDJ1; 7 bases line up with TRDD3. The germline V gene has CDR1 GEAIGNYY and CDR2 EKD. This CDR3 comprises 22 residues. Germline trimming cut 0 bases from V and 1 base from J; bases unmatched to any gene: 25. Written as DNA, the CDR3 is TGTGCCTGTGACACCGTATCGGGACTGGTGGATACGTTCCCCCTGGGCACCGATAAACTCATCTTT. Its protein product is CACDTVSGLVDTFPLGTDKLIF.

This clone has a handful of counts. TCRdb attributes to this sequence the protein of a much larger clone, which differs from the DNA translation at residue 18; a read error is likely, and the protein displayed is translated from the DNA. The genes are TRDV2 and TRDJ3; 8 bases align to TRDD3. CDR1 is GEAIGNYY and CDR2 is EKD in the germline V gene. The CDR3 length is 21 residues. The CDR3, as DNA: TGTGCCTGTGACACCGGGGAACTGGGGGCCCCAAGCTCCTGGGACACCCGACGGATGTTTTTC. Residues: CACDTGELGAPSSWDTRRMFF.

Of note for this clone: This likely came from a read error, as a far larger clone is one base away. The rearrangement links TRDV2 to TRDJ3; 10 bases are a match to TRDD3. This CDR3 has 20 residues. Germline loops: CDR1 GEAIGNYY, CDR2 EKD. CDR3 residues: CACDTLSGDTRACDTRQMFF. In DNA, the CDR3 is TGTGCCTGTGACACCCTGTCGGGGGATACGCGAGCCTGTGACACCCGACAGATGTTTTTC.

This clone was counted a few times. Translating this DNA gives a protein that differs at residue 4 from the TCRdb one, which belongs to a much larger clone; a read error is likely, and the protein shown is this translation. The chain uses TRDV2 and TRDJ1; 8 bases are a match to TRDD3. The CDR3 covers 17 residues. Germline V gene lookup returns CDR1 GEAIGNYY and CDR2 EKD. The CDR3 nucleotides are TGTGCCTGTAACACCGTTACTGGGGGGCTCTACACCGATAAACTCATCTTT. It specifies CACNTVTGGLYTDKLIF.

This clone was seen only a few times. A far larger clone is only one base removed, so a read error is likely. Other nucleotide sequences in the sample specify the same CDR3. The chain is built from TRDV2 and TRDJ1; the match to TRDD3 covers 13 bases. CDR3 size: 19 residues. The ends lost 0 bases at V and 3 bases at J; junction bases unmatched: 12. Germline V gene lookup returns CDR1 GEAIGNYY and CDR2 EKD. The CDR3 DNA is TGTGCCTGTGACACCTTACTGGGGGATACGCGGCGCAAACCCGATAAACTCATCTTT. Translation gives CACDTLLGDTRRKPDKLIF.

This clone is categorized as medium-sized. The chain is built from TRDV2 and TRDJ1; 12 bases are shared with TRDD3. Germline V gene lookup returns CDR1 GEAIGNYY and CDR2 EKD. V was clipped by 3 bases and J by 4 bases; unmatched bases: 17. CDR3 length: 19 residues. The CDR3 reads CACDPAPLGDTLKFDKLIF. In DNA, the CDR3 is TGTGCCTGTGACCCAGCCCCTCTGGGGGATACGCTAAAGTTCGATAAACTCATCTTT.

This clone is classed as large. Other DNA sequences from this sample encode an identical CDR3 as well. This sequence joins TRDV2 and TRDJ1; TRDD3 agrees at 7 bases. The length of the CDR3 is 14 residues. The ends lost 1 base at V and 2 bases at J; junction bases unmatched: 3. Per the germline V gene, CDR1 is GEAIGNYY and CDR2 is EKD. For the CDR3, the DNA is TGTGCCTGTGACACTGTACTGGGGACCGATAAACTCATCTTT. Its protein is CACDTVLGTDKLIF.

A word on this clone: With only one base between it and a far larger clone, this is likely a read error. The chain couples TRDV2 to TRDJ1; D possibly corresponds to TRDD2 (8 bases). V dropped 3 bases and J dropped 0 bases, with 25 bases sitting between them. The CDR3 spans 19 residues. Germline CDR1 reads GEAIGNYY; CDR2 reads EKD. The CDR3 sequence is CACDSLPNELGSNTDKLIF. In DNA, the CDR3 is TGTGCCTGTGACTCCCTTCCTAATGAACTGGGGTCCAACACCGATAAACTCATCTTT.

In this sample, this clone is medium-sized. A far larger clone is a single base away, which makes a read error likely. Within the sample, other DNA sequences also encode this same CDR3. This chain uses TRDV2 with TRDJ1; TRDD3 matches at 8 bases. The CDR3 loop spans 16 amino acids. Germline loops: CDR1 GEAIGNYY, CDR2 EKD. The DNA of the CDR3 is TGTGCCTGTGATTTACTGGGGGCTCAGTACACCGATAAGCTCATCTTT. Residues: CACDLLGAQYTDKLIF.

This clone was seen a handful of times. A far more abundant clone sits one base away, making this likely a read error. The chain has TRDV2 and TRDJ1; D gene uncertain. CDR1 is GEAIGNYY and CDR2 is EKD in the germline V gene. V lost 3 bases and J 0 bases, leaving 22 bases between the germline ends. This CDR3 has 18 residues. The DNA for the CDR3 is TGTGCCTGTGACGCCTTGTCCGGTCCCTCTACATACACCGATAAACTCATCTTT. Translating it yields CACDALSGPSTYTDKLIF.

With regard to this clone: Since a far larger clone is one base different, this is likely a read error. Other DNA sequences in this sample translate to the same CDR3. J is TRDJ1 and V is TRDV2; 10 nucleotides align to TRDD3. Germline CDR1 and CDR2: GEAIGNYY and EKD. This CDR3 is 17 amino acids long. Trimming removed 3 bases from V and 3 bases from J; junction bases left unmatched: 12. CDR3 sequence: CACDPLGDRRVADKLIF. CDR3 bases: TGTGCCTGTGACCCCCTGGGGGATAGGAGAGTGGCCGATAAACTCATCTTT.

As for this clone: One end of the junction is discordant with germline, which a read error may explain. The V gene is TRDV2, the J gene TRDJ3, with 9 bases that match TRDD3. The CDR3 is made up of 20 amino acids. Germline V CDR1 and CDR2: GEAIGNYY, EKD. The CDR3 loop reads CACDLALGDASSCDTRPMFF. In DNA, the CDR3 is TGTGCCTGTGACTTGGCACTGGGGGACGCGAGCTCCTGTGACACCCGACCGATGTTTTTC.